The 23 T cell receptor beta chains presented below share a single source sample, sequenced in a study of blood T cell repertoires in COVID-19. Clones were read by immunoSEQ multiplex PCR, and TCRdb kept only the in-frame ones, dropping some. The table lists 350,000 to 400,000 clones, roughly 90% of them singletons. The sequenced material came from PBMCs or T cells enriched from blood (not recorded which). Receptors were obtained from a woman in her twenties or thirties with acute COVID-19.

The chain uses TRBV18 and TRBJ2-3, with D uncertain. From germline, CDR1 is KGHSH and CDR2 LQKENI. This CDR3 has 14 amino acids. Between the trimmed V and J ends, which lost 1 base and 3 bases, there was a span of 8 bases. The CDR3 sequence is CASSPRSGTDTQYF. The CDR3 DNA sequence: TGTGCCAGCTCACCACGGTCCGGGACAGATACGCAGTATTTT.

In DNA form, the CDR3 reads TGTGCCAGCAGTTTGGGGGCGACAGGGCGGGAAAAACTGTTTTTT. Amino acids: CASSLGATGREKLFF. This sequence joins TRBV27 and TRBJ1-4; 7 positions agree with TRBD1. V shed 3 bases and J 8 bases; nucleotides not matched to a gene: 9. This CDR3 region has 15 residues. Germline V gives CDR1 MNHEY, CDR2 SMNVEV (reference sequence). Full variable domain (outside the CDR3, taken from reference TRBV27 and TRBJ1-4): EAQVTQNPRYLITVTGKKLTVTCSQNMNHEYMSWYRQDPGLGLRQIYYSMNVEVTDKGDVPEGYKVSRKEKRNFPLILESPSPNQTSLYFCASSLGATGREKLFFGSGTQLSVL.

This sequence joins TRBV19 and TRBJ2-7; TRBD2 matches at 7 bases. The CDR3 runs to 13 residues. After removal of 3 bases from V and 3 bases from J, the junction contained 2 bases not matched to a gene. Germline CDR1 is LNHDA and CDR2 is SQIVND (reference sequence). Here the CDR3 reads CASSIGTNYEQYF. CDR3 bases: TGTGCCAGTAGTATCGGGACTAACTACGAGCAGTACTTC.

The gene calls are TRBV4-2 and TRBJ1-3; D gene unclear. Trimming removed 4 bases at V and 0 bases at J, with 10 bases between. The CDR3 spans 15 residues. Germline-derived CDR1 and CDR2 are LGHNA and YNFKEQ. CDR3 residues: CASSPRLPSGNTIYF. For the CDR3, the DNA is TGTGCCAGCAGCCCCAGGCTTCCCTCTGGAAACACCATATATTTT.

V is TRBV5-6 and J is TRBJ2-1, with 7 bases matching TRBD1. The V and J ends lost 0 bases and 4 bases, in that order; junction bases with no gene match: 10. This CDR3 region has 17 residues. Germline V gene data show CDR1 as SGHDT and CDR2 as YYEEEE. In DNA form, the CDR3 reads TGTGCCAGCAGCTTGGCCTACAGGGGTACCGCTTACAATGAGCAGTTCTTC. This gives the protein CASSLAYRGTAYNEQFF.

This chain uses TRBV5-1 with TRBJ1-3, with TRBD1 matching over 8 bases. Trimming removed 3 bases from V and 6 bases from J; junction bases left unmatched: 5. The CDR3 is 14 amino acids. Germline loops: CDR1 SGHRS, CDR2 YFSETQ. CDR3 sequence reads: CASSSGQAENTIYF. DNA of the CDR3: TGCGCCAGCAGCTCGGGACAGGCCGAAAACACCATATATTTT.

This clone occurred once. The chain combines TRBV5-1 with TRBJ2-3; D remains ambiguous. Germline-derived CDR1 and CDR2 are SGHRS and YFSETQ. CDR3 length: 15 residues. Trimming took off 7 bases at V and 0 bases at J, with 15 bases between the two ends. Here the CDR3 DNA reads TGCGCCAGCTGTGGAGTGGGTCCCAGCACAGATACGCAGTATTTT. Encoded protein: CASCGVGPSTDTQYF.

The chain links TRBV6-5 to TRBJ1-1, with a tentative D call TRBD1 (5 bases). Germline CDR1 and CDR2: MNHEY and SVGAGI. The CDR3 covers 15 residues. V was cut by 7 bases and J by 0 bases, with 15 bases left in between. CDR3: CASISGGNMNTEAFF. Here the CDR3 DNA reads TGTGCCAGCATCTCTGGGGGGAACATGAACACTGAAGCTTTCTTT.

The CDR3 spells CASSVRALPQPQHF. For the CDR3, the DNA is TGTGCCAGTAGCGTCCGCGCCTTACCTCAGCCCCAGCATTTT. The V call is TRBV19, the J call TRBJ1-5; D is uncertain. Between the trimmed V and J ends, which lost 6 bases and 6 bases, there was a span of 15 bases. This CDR3 has 14 residues. Germline V gene data show CDR1 as LNHDA and CDR2 as SQIVND (reference sequence).

This rearrangement joins TRBV5-1 to TRBJ2-3, with D perhaps TRBD1 (5 bases). This CDR3 comprises 14 residues. Looked up from germline, CDR1 is SGHRS and CDR2 is YFSETQ. Trimming pared 0 bases from V and 4 bases from J, leaving 9 bases between. The CDR3 protein is CASSLAGPPDTQYF. CDR3 nucleotides: TGCGCCAGCAGCTTGGCAGGGCCGCCAGATACGCAGTATTTT.

This clone was observed a single time. This chain uses TRBV20-1 with TRBJ1-5, with TRBD1 identical over 10 bases. V shed 3 bases and J 4 bases; nucleotides not matched to a gene: 6. Per the germline V gene, CDR1 is DFQATT and CDR2 is SNEGSKA (reference sequence). The CDR3 spans 15 residues. CDR3: CSASPGQGINQPQHF. Here the CDR3 DNA reads TGCAGTGCTAGTCCGGGACAGGGGATTAATCAGCCCCAGCATTTT.

The gene calls are TRBV11-3 and TRBJ2-7, with D perhaps matching TRBD2 (6 bases). V was pared by 1 base and J by 2 bases, with 9 bases between. The CDR3 spans 14 residues. Per the germline V gene, CDR1 is SGHNT and CDR2 is YENEEA. CDR3 coding DNA: TGTGCCAGCAGCTTAGGAGCTAGCGCCTACGAGCAGTACTTC. As protein: CASSLGASAYEQYF.

V usage is TRBV2 and J usage is TRBJ2-7, with 12 positions matching TRBD1. The V gene end was trimmed by 3 bases and the J gene end by 5 bases; junction bases not matched to a gene: 8. The CDR3 spans 16 residues. From germline, CDR1 is SNHLY and CDR2 FYNNEI. Here the CDR3 DNA reads TGTGCCAGCAGTGATGCGTTTGGGGACAGGGGGCACGAGCAGTACTTC. Translation gives CASSDAFGDRGHEQYF.

V is TRBV6-1 and J is TRBJ1-2, with TRBD1 matching 8 bases. This CDR3 contains 15 residues. Germline CDR1 reads MNHNS; CDR2 reads SASEGT. V shed 3 bases and J 4 bases; nucleotides not matched to a gene: 7. CDR3 amino acids: CASSDQGQGFYGYTF. As DNA, the CDR3 is TGTGCCAGCAGTGACCAAGGACAGGGCTTCTATGGCTACACCTTC.

The chain employs TRBV2 and TRBJ1-1, with D unclear. V was cut by 5 bases and J by 4 bases, with 8 bases left in between. Germline V gives CDR1 SNHLY, CDR2 FYNNEI. The CDR3 length is 12 residues. The CDR3 region is CASSRDFTEAFF. The CDR3 DNA reads TGTGCCAGCAGTCGGGATTTCACTGAAGCTTTCTTT.

V gene TRBV6-5 combines with J gene TRBJ1-1, with unresolved D. This CDR3 is built from 15 residues. V was pared by 3 bases and J by 1 base, with 12 bases between. Per the germline V gene, CDR1 is MNHEY and CDR2 is SVGAGI. As DNA, the CDR3 is TGTGCCAGCAGTTATAGGGAGGGTTGGAACACTGAAGCTTTCTTT. Translation: CASSYREGWNTEAFF.

CDR3 DNA: TGTGCCACCAGACTGACAGGGGACCAAGAGACCCAGTACTTC. The encoded protein is CATRLTGDQETQYF. The chain has TRBV15 and TRBJ2-5; 8 nucleotides match TRBD1. The germline V gene encodes CDR1 LNHNV and CDR2 YYDKDF (reference sequence). CDR3 length equals 14 residues. V dropped 6 bases and J dropped 0; count of bases not matched to a gene: 3.

The chain has TRBV19 and TRBJ2-7, with D possibly being TRBD1 (5 bases). Per the germline V gene, CDR1 is LNHDA and CDR2 is SQIVND (reference sequence). V gave up 8 bases and J gave up 2 bases, with 16 bases separating them. The CDR3 is made up of 14 amino acids. The CDR3 sequence: CASADSDGPYEQYF. CDR3 in DNA: TGTGCCAGTGCCGACAGCGACGGCCCCTACGAGCAGTACTTC.

The gene calls are TRBV5-1 and TRBJ1-4, with 7 positions matching TRBD1. The J segment lost 5 bases and the V segment lost 4 bases, leaving 8 bases of the junction unmatched. Germline CDR1 reads SGHRS; CDR2 reads YFSETQ. This CDR3 has 15 residues. In DNA form, the CDR3 reads TGCGCCAGCAGCGGGGGACAGCTGTTAAATGAAAAACTGTTTTTT. Protein product: CASSGGQLLNEKLFF.

CDR3 DNA: TGCGCCAGCAGCTCTACACAGGGGGCGAACACCATATATTTT. It is translated as CASSSTQGANTIYF. The chain is built from TRBV5-1 and TRBJ1-3; 9 bases line up with TRBD1. V trimming: 3 bases; J trimming: 7 bases; junction bases outside the gene matches: 5. This CDR3 is built from 14 residues. Germline CDR1 and CDR2: SGHRS and YFSETQ.

The genes are TRBV15 and TRBJ2-4, with D perhaps TRBD2 (6 bases). This CDR3 spans 16 amino acids. Germline V lookup: CDR1 LNHNV, CDR2 YYDKDF (reference sequence). The germline V and J ends were trimmed by 3 bases and 9 bases, with 21 bases remaining between them. The CDR3 DNA sequence: TGTGCCACCAGCAGTAGAAGGACTAAATCGGTTGGCATTCAGTACTTC. Its protein product is CATSSRRTKSVGIQYF.

This chain connects TRBV6-6 to TRBJ2-5; tentative D call: TRBD1 (6 bases). Per germline, CDR1 MNHNY and CDR2 SVGAGI (reference sequence). The ends were cut back, 4 bases at V and 2 bases at J, with 17 bases in the middle. The CDR3 is 16 residues long. For the CDR3, the DNA is TGTGCCAGCAGTTTGGGAACACGGGACATACAAGAGACCCAGTACTTC. Encoded protein: CASSLGTRDIQETQYF.

The rearrangement joins TRBV23-1 to TRBJ2-3, with TRBD1 identical over 8 bases. TRBV23-1 is labeled an ORF, and its function is uncertain. The V segment lost 0 bases and the J segment 4 bases; nucleotides outside the gene matches: 6. The CDR3 sequence is 16 residues long. In DNA, the CDR3 is TGCGCCAGCAGTCAATCTCCCAGGGGGCGCTCAGATACGCAGTATTTT. Encoded protein: CASSQSPRGRSDTQYF.